This TCR beta chain was identified during a study of shared clonotypes between healthy human individuals. Donors were Caucasian adults residing in Nashville, Tennessee, USA. This CDR3 contains 14 residues. Per the germline V gene, CDR1 is SGDLS and CDR2 is YYNGEE. Unmatched junction bases numbered 7, after V lost 0 bases and J lost 10 bases. Each subset's genomic DNA was split evenly across several immunoSEQ plates. Assay used: immunoSEQ multiplex PCR; TCRdb lists only in-frame clones, some missing. In the table there are approximately 2,300,000 clones, 85% to 95% of which are singletons. Sequencing was carried out using naive CD4+ T cells from PBMCs. Subset meaning: CD45RA+ positively selected. The rearrangement links TRBV9 to TRBJ2-1; 7 nucleotides match TRBD2. This TCR was recovered from a man younger than 30 in good health. Some clones in this sample may be carry-over from other donors' samples. CDR3 loop: CASSVETGGGEQFF. CDR3 coding DNA: TGTGCCAGCAGCGTAGAAACGGGAGGAGGAGAGCAGTTCTTC.